Each of the 7 T cell receptor beta chains below was sequenced from the same sample in a study of long-term antiretroviral therapy in people with HIV. immunoSEQ v3.0 was run at survey level. Libraries were prepared by immunoSEQ multiplex PCR; TCRdb keeps only in-frame clonotypes and omits some of them. Of approximately 25,000 clones listed, around four fifths are singletons. This material consisted of unsorted PBMCs, taken 0.8 years before starting antiretroviral therapy. The origin of the receptors is a man between 18 and 35 years old with HIV.

The chain joins TRBV12-1 to TRBJ2-2; the DNA was not compared with TRBD2, the D call given in the table. TRBV12-1 is labeled a pseudogene. The CDR3 spans 15 residues. CDR3 DNA: TGTGCCAGCAGCCCCGGGGACTGTCACGCCGGGGAGCTGTTTTTT. Translation: CASSPGDCHAGELFF.

The J gene is TRBJ2-5, the V gene TRBV25-1; the D is unclear. The CDR3 totals 15 residues. Trimming left V 0 bases short and J 1 base short, with 9 bases between. Germline CDR1 is MGHDK and CDR2 is SYGVNS. The DNA of the CDR3 is TGTGCCAGCAGTGAATATTTAGGCCTCCAAGAGACCCAGTACTTC. Encoded protein: CASSEYLGLQETQYF.

The J gene is TRBJ2-5, the V gene TRBV27; TRBD2 aligns across 7 bases. The CDR3 contains 13 residues. In germline, CDR1 is MNHEY, CDR2 SMNVEV (reference sequence). Trimming took 5 bases from V and 5 from J; bases not matched to a gene: 5. The CDR3 sequence is CASSGGGFETQYF. CDR3 nucleotide sequence: TGTGCCAGCAGTGGGGGGGGTTTCGAGACCCAGTACTTC.

This clone is labeled as medium-sized. The chain combines TRBV29-1 with TRBJ2-7; D not resolved. The CDR3 loop spans 13 amino acids. V lost 7 bases and J lost 0, with 13 bases in between. Germline V gives CDR1 SQVTM, CDR2 ANQGSEA. The CDR3 sequence is CSAARTLSYEQYF. For the CDR3, the DNA is TGCAGCGCTGCCAGGACCCTCTCCTACGAGCAGTACTTC.

J is TRBJ1-1 and V is TRBV15; no clear D gene. V lost 0 bases and J lost 1, with 6 bases in between. Germline V lookup: CDR1 LNHNV, CDR2 YYDKDF (reference sequence). The length of the CDR3 is 14 residues. CDR3 residues: CATSRDVSNTEAFF. Here the CDR3 DNA reads TGTGCCACCAGCAGAGATGTGTCGAACACTGAAGCTTTCTTT.

The rearrangement uses TRBV6-1 and TRBJ2-7; 8 nucleotides agree with TRBD2. This CDR3 has 13 amino acids. The germline V gene encodes CDR1 MNHNS and CDR2 SASEGT. This CDR3 is CTTGLAPENEQYF. The CDR3 nucleotides are TGTACGACCGGACTAGCCCCTGAAAACGAGCAGTACTTC.

The chain couples TRBV2 to TRBJ2-7, with TRBD2 identical over 10 bases. The V segment lost 6 bases and the J segment 2 bases; nucleotides outside the gene matches: 7. The CDR3 is made up of 15 amino acids. Germline V gene lookup returns CDR1 SNHLY and CDR2 FYNNEI. CDR3 in DNA: TGTGCCAGCAGAGCCGTAGCGGGGGGCCCCTACGAGCAGTACTTC. This sequence encodes CASRAVAGGPYEQYF.